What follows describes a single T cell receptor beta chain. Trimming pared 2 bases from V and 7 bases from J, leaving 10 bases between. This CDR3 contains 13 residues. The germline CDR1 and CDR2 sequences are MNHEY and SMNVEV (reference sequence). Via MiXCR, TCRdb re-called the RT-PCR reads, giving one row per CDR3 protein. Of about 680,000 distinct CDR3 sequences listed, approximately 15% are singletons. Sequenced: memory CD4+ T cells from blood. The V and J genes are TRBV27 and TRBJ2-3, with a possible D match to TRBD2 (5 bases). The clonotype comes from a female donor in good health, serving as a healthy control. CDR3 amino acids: CASSLRTAYTQYF. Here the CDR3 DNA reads TGTGCCAGCAGTTTAAGGACTGCCTATACGCAGTATTTT.